This T cell receptor (beta chain) was profiled in a study of cytomegalovirus exposure and HLA in healthy donors. General observations from the study: As immune exposure information, only CMV serostatus was available.

The PCR was carried out with 60 Vbeta primers and 13 Jbeta primers. This table comes from immunoSEQ multiplex PCR, and its TCRdb copy is limited to in-frame clones, with some not included. Of 100,000 to 150,000 clones listed, 70% to 85% are singletons. The germline V gene has CDR1 MGHRA and CDR2 YSYEKL. V lost 1 base and J lost 0, with 9 bases in between. This CDR3 has 15 residues. Regarding this clone: Its matching antigen is unknown.

Sequencing was done on a sample of PBMCs. The chain has TRBV4-1 and TRBJ1-2; D unresolved. This clonotype originated in a man aged 50-59 years in good health and CMV-seropositive. The CDR3 is CASSQVERTNYGYTF. CDR3 coding DNA: TGCGCCAGCAGCCAAGTTGAGCGGACTAACTATGGCTACACCTTC.